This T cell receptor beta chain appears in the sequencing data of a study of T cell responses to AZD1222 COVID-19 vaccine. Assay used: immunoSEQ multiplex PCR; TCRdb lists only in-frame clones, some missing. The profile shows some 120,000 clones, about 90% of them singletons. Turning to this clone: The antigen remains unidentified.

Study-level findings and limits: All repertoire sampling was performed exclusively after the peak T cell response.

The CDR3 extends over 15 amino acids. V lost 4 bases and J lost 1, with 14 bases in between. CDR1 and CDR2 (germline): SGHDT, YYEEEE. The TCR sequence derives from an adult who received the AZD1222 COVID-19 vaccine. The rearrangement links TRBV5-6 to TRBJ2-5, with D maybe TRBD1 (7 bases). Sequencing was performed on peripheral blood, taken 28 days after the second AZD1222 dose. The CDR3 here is CASSNSRGAQETQYF. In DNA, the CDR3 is TGTGCCAGCAGCAACAGCAGGGGGGCCCAAGAGACCCAGTACTTC. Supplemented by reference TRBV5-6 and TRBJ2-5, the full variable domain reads DAGVTQSPTHLIKTRGQQVTLRCSPKSGHDTVSWYQQALGQGPQFIFQYYEEEERQRGNFPDRFSGHQFPNYSSELNVNALLLGDSALYLCASSNSRGAQETQYFGPGTRLLVL.